This T cell receptor (beta chain) was profiled in a study of CD8+ T cells in alopecia areata. Sequencing relied on a cDNA template that was reverse transcribed from extracted RNA. The table came from immunoSEQ multiplex PCR; TCRdb's copy has only in-frame clones and leaves some out. This sample has about 160,000 clones; less than 70% occur once, and the top ten carry 11% to 15%. Treatment in this sample: oral pan-JAK inhibitor, 5-10 mg twice daily. Germline V gene sequence: CDR1 GTSNPN, CDR2 SVGIG (reference sequence). The length of the CDR3 is 12 residues. The germline V and J ends were trimmed by 1 base and 6 bases, with 9 bases remaining between them.

The sample in question was CD4+ T cells sorted from blood, obtained at week 24, from a patient treated with tofacitinib. This chain links TRBV30 with TRBJ2-5; no reliable D call. This TCR came from a human donor with alopecia areata. The CDR3 region is CAWSGQTKTQYF. The CDR3, as DNA: TGTGCCTGGAGTGGGCAGACCAAGACCCAGTACTTC.